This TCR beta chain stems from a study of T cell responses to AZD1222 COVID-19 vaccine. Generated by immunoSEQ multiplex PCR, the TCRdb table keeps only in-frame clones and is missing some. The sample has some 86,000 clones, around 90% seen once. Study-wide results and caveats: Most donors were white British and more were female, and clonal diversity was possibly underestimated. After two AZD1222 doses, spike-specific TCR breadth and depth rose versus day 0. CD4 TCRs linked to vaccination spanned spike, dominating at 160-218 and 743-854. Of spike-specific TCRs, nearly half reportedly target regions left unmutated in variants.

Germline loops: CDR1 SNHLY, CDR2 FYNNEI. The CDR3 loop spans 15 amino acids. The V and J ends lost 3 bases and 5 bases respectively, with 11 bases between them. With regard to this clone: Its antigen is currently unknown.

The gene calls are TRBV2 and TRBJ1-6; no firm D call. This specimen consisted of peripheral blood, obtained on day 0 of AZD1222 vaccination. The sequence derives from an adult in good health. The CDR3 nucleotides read TGTGCCAGCAGTGATCAACAGACCAATAATTCACCCCTCCACTTT. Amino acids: CASSDQQTNNSPLHF.